The 2 T cell receptor beta chains presented below share a single source sample, sequenced in a study of T cell changes during pregnancy in multiple sclerosis. Sequencing used immunoSEQ multiplex PCR; TCRdb keeps in-frame clones, though not all of them. Among tens of thousands of clones, 70% to 90% were seen once, and the ten largest hold over 0.85%. The material sequenced was CD4+ T cells from peripheral blood mononuclear cells, taken after pregnancy. The receptors here all came from a female donor with multiple sclerosis, enrolled in a pregnancy study.

The rearrangement joins TRBV9 to TRBJ1-2; TRBD1 agrees at 7 bases. Germline trimming cut 6 bases from V and 2 bases from J; bases unmatched to any gene: 7. Germline CDR1 and CDR2: SGDLS and YYNGEE. The CDR3 sequence is 14 residues long. The CDR3 DNA sequence: TGTGCCAGCACTACCACGGGACAGAACTATGGCTACACCTTC. The encoded protein is CASTTTGQNYGYTF.

The chain uses TRBV6-5 and TRBJ1-1; D not resolved. Germline V gene sequence: CDR1 MNHEY, CDR2 SVGAGI. Trimming stripped 6 bases from V and 1 base from J, with 9 bases between. The CDR3 contains 13 residues. CDR3 amino acids: CASSYGRNTEAFF. In DNA form, the CDR3 reads TGTGCCAGCAGCTACGGGCGGAACACTGAAGCTTTCTTT.